This T cell receptor (beta chain) is drawn from a study of T cells in Graves' hyperthyroidism and ophthalmopathy. Study conclusions and caveats: Also found in blood were most expanded thyroid clonotypes above 0.001.

This sample holds PBMCs from around 9.9 ml fresh peripheral blood. Germline trimming cut 3 bases from V and 6 bases from J; bases unmatched to any gene: 8. This CDR3 has 15 residues. The V gene's germline CDR1 is SGHTA and CDR2 FQGNSA. What was amplified from RNA transcripts were TCR beta CDR3 regions. Primed by the HTBI set, a first-round RT-PCR was run on the TCR CDR3. TCRdb re-called the multiplex PCR reads through MiXCR, storing one row per CDR3 protein. The table has 90,000 to 120,000 distinct CDR3 sequences, 15% to 20% seen once. This clonotype appeared many times. Its matching antigen is unknown.

The sequenced sample consisted of blood. The chain combines TRBV7-2 with TRBJ2-3, with 8 bases identical to TRBD2. This clonotype was sampled from a woman aged 45-65 years with Graves' hyperthyroidism. The CDR3 loop reads CASSLGLAGKDTQYF. The DNA for the CDR3 is TGTGCCAGCAGCTTGGGCCTAGCGGGCAAGGATACGCAGTATTTT.